Following are 8 T cell receptor beta chains from one sample sequenced in a study of cytomegalovirus exposure and HLA in healthy donors. The PCR had 60 Vbeta and 13 Jbeta primers. The data were produced by immunoSEQ multiplex PCR, yet TCRdb's version contains in-frame clones alone and is incomplete. The repertoire includes around 150,000 clones, roughly 77% of them detected once, and around 2.8% sits in the top ten. Sequencing was done on a sample of PBMCs. The receptors here all came from a woman aged 35 to 49 in good health and CMV-seropositive.

The V and J genes are TRBV28 and TRBJ1-2; 10 nucleotides match TRBD1. Per the germline V gene, CDR1 is MDHEN and CDR2 is SYDVKM. V lost 5 bases, J lost 8 bases, and 5 bases stayed unmatched. The CDR3 is made up of 13 amino acids. Here the CDR3 reads CASSPGQGSGYTF. The CDR3 coding sequence is TGTGCCAGCAGTCCGGGACAGGGGTCCGGCTACACCTTC.

The chain couples TRBV7-9 to TRBJ2-2, with D possibly TRBD2 on 7 matching bases. Germline CDR1 and CDR2: SEHNR and FQNEAQ (reference sequence). This CDR3 has 14 amino acids. V lost 5 bases, J lost 7 bases, and 14 bases lay in between. The CDR3, as DNA: TGTGCCAGCAGCGTCCGGGGAGGGGGCGGGGAGCTGTTTTTT. Translating it yields CASSVRGGGGELFF.

The genes are TRBV7-2 and TRBJ2-1; D ambiguous. V was trimmed by 0 bases and J by 2 bases, leaving 11 bases between them. Germline CDR1 reads SGHTA; CDR2 reads FQGNSA. The CDR3 totals 16 residues. CDR3 protein: CASSLAAAATYNEQFF. CDR3 nucleotides: TGTGCCAGCAGCTTAGCCGCGGCAGCCACCTACAATGAGCAGTTCTTC.

This clone is a singleton in its sample. This rearrangement joins TRBV7-8 to TRBJ2-7; 7 bases fit TRBD1. This CDR3 spans 13 amino acids. Germline V gives CDR1 SGHVS, CDR2 FQNEAQ. The V gene end was trimmed by 5 bases and the J gene end by 0 bases; junction bases not matched to a gene: 1. The chain's CDR3 is CASSGTDSYEQYF. The DNA of the CDR3 is TGTGCCAGCAGCGGGACAGACTCCTACGAGCAGTACTTC.

The chain couples TRBV5-1 to TRBJ1-2, with D perhaps matching TRBD1 (5 bases). This CDR3 spans 14 amino acids. CDR1 SGHRS and CDR2 YFSETQ come from the germline V gene. The V and J ends lost 4 bases and 0 bases respectively, with 10 bases between them. Here the CDR3 reads CASSPAGPNYGYTF. CDR3 sequence (DNA): TGCGCCAGCAGCCCTGCAGGGCCTAACTATGGCTACACCTTC. Together with reference TRBV5-1 and TRBJ1-2, the CDR3 gives the full variable domain: KAGVTQTPRYLIKTRGQQVTLSCSPISGHRSVSWYQQTPGQGLQFLFEYFSETQRNKGNFPGRFSGRQFSNSRSEMNVSTLELGDSALYLCASSPAGPNYGYTFGSGTRLTVV.

The chain combines TRBV19 with TRBJ1-1; D gene unclear. There are 15 residues in the CDR3. Germline values: CDR1 LNHDA, CDR2 SQIVND (reference sequence). V shed 5 bases and J shed 0 bases, with 13 bases lying between them. CDR3: CASSLWSRLNTEAFF. CDR3 coding DNA: TGTGCCAGTAGTCTCTGGAGTAGGTTGAACACTGAAGCTTTCTTT.

The gene calls are TRBV28 and TRBJ1-1; 7 bases agree with TRBD1. The length of the CDR3 is 12 residues. From germline, CDR1 is MDHEN and CDR2 SYDVKM. V lost 10 bases, J lost 1 base, and 3 bases stayed unmatched. The CDR3 loop is CATDRENTEAFF. The CDR3 DNA reads as TGTGCCACCGACAGGGAGAACACTGAAGCTTTCTTT.

In this sample, this clone turned up once. The J gene is TRBJ1-2, the V gene TRBV10-3; D unresolved. The CDR3 is made up of 13 amino acids. Germline V gene lookup returns CDR1 ENHRY and CDR2 SYGVKD. Trimming stripped 6 bases from V and 8 bases from J, with 16 bases between. This CDR3 reads CAISLREEQGYTF. The CDR3 DNA reads as TGTGCCATCAGCCTACGGGAGGAACAGGGCTACACCTTC.